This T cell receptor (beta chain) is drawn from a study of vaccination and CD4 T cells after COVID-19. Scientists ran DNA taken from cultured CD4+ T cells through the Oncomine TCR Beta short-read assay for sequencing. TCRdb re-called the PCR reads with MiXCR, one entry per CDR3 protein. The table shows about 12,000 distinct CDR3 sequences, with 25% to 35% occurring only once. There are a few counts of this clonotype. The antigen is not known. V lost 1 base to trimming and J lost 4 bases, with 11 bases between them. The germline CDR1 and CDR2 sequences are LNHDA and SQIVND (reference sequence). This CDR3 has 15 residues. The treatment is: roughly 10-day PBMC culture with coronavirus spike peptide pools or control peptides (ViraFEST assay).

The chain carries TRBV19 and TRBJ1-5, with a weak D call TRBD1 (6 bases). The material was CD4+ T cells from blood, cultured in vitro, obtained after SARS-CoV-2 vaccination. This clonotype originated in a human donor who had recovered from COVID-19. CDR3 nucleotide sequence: TGTGCCAGTAGTATAGGCGGGGGCAGGAATCAGCCCCAGCATTTT. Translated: CASSIGGGRNQPQHF.